A selection of T cell receptor beta chains follows, all from one sample in a study of a mutant IDH1 vaccine in newly diagnosed glioma. Only in-frame clones appear in the TCRdb table, and some are missing; sequencing was by immunoSEQ multiplex PCR. The table has approximately 54,000 clones, roughly 80% seen once; the top ten hold approximately 19%. The sample was PBMCs, taken from a glioma patient treated with radiotherapy, temozolomide or both. Every receptor here comes from a man between 18 and 29 years old with glioma. The CDR3 runs from the conserved cysteine through the conserved F or W. D genes are given only for firm matches. Where a row states a size, it is once, few, many or the class of an expanded clone; other rows omit it.

d_call	v_call	clone_size	j_call	cdr3_nt	cdr3_aa
-	TRBV4-3	many	TRBJ1-2	TGCGCCAGCAGCCAAGAGCTTGTACCCTTCTATGGCTACACCTTC	CASSQELVPFYGYTF
-	TRBV9	-	TRBJ1-1	TGTGCCAGCAGCGACGGTTCGATCTACCCCGGAGGTACTGAAGCTTTCTTT	CASSDGSIYPGGTEAFF
-	TRBV9	-	TRBJ1-1	TGTGCCAGCAGCGTACTGGCAGTTATGAACACTGAAGCTTTCTTT	CASSVLAVMNTEAFF
TRBD1	TRBV5-6	-	TRBJ1-2	TGTGCCAGCAGGGGTTCGGGTGCAGGGGGCTATGGCTACACCTTC	CASRGSGAGGYGYTF
TRBD1	TRBV27	-	TRBJ1-1	TGTGCCAGCAGTTTTCGACAGGGCCGCGATGAAGCTTTCTTT	CASSFRQGRDEAFF
-	TRBV29-1	-	TRBJ2-1	TGCAGCGTCCGGGACACCGACTACAATGAGCAGTTCTTC	CSVRDTDYNEQFF
TRBD1	TRBV10-3	-	TRBJ2-7	TGTGCCATCAGTGCACCGGGACAGGGCCTCTACGAGCAGTACTTC	CAISAPGQGLYEQYF
TRBD2	TRBV7-2	-	TRBJ2-7	TGTGCCAGCAGCCGAGTGGGATCGGGGGGTTCCTACGAGCAGTACTTC	CASSRVGSGGSYEQYF
-	TRBV28	-	TRBJ2-7	TGTGCCAGTCATACAGGGAGCTCCTACGAGCAGTACTTC	CASHTGSSYEQYF
-	TRBV7-9	few	TRBJ2-7	TGTGCCAGCAGCCACGTAGACATCTACGAGCAGTACTTC	CASSHVDIYEQYF
-	TRBV14	large	TRBJ1-1	TGTGCCAGCAGCCAATCAGACTGGCCTAACACTGAAGCTTTCTTT	CASSQSDWPNTEAFF
TRBD1	TRBV5-1	-	TRBJ2-7	TGCGCCAGCAGCATGGGACAGGGGGTTCGTTACGAGCAGTACTTC	CASSMGQGVRYEQYF
-	TRBV10-3	-	TRBJ2-7	TGTGCCATCAGTGACCGAGAGGAGCAGTACTTC	CAISDREEQYF
-	TRBV6-5	-	TRBJ1-5	TGTGCCAGCGGGGGGTTTAATCAGCCCCAGCATTTT	CASGGFNQPQHF
-	TRBV5-4	-	TRBJ1-1	TGTGCCAGCAGTTCCACGGACATTATGGTGAACACTGAAGCTTTCTTT	CASSSTDIMVNTEAFF
-	TRBV28	-	TRBJ1-1	TGTGCCAGCAGTTTGGGGGGCCTCATGAACACTGAAGCTTTCTTT	CASSLGGLMNTEAFF
TRBD1	TRBV6-1	-	TRBJ1-1	TGTGCCAGCAGGGGACAGGTGAACACTGAAGCTTTCTTT	CASRGQVNTEAFF
-	TRBV7-2	-	TRBJ1-2	TGTGCCAGCAGCTTAGTGGGGGCGCGTGGCTACACCTTC	CASSLVGARGYTF
TRBD2	TRBV7-9	-	TRBJ2-6	TGTGCCAGCAGCCAAGCGCGGGGGGGACAACTCTCTGGGGCCAACGTCCTGACTTTC	CASSQARGGQLSGANVLTF
-	TRBV18	-	TRBJ1-5	TGTGCCAGCTCACCGGGGCAGGGGAATCAGCCCCAGCATTTT	CASSPGQGNQPQHF
TRBD2	TRBV7-2	-	TRBJ2-7	TGTGCCAGCAGCTTAGCAGCTAGCGGGTCCTACGAGCAGTACTTC	CASSLAASGSYEQYF
-	TRBV20-1	few	TRBJ1-2	TGCAGTGCGGCTTCGTATGGCTACACCTTC	CSAASYGYTF
-	TRBV5-4	once	TRBJ1-1	TGTGCCAGCAGCTCCGGGCCCACCCCGGCGGCTTTCTTT	CASSSGPTPAAFF
-	TRBV19	once	TRBJ1-6	TGTGCCAGTAGTATAGGTAACGGGGCGAGCTCCTATAATTCACCCCTCCACTTT	CASSIGNGASSYNSPLHF
-	TRBV7-3	-	TRBJ2-2	TGTGCCAGCAGCTTAAAAATGTACACCGGGGAGCTGTTTTTT	CASSLKMYTGELFF
-	TRBV7-8	-	TRBJ2-7	TGTGCCAGCAGCTTAGGCACTAAGGCCTACGAGCAGTACTTC	CASSLGTKAYEQYF
TRBD1	TRBV9	-	TRBJ2-3	TGTGCCAGCAGCGGGACAGGGGGCGCAGATACGCAGTATTTT	CASSGTGGADTQYF
-	TRBV2	-	TRBJ1-1	TGTGCCAGCACCCAAACCCGGGCCGAAGCTTTCTTT	CASTQTRAEAFF
TRBD2	TRBV5-1	-	TRBJ2-5	TGCGCCAGCAGCCTCGGACTAGCGGTACAAGAGACCCAGTACTTC	CASSLGLAVQETQYF
-	TRBV5-1	-	TRBJ2-7	TGCGCCAGCAGCCCCGGGACGGACGAGCAGTACTTC	CASSPGTDEQYF
TRBD1	TRBV6-5	-	TRBJ1-4	TGTGCCAGCAGTTCCGACAGGGTGGGTGAAAAACTGTTTTTT	CASSSDRVGEKLFF
TRBD2	TRBV7-9	-	TRBJ2-2	TGTGCCAGCAGCCTCCGCGGGGGGGCGCATAACACCGGGGAGCTGTTTTTT	CASSLRGGAHNTGELFF
TRBD1	TRBV27	-	TRBJ1-4	TGTGCCAGCAGTTTATTAGGACAGGGGGCTCGTGAAAAACTGTTTTTT	CASSLLGQGAREKLFF
TRBD1	TRBV2	-	TRBJ1-1	TGTGCCAGCACTGACCGGGACAGGGGGGCTGGTGAAGCTTTCTTT	CASTDRDRGAGEAFF
-	TRBV4-1	few	TRBJ2-3	TGCGCCAGCAGTCGAACCCAGACAGATACGCAGTATTTT	CASSRTQTDTQYF
-	TRBV15	-	TRBJ1-1	TGTGCCACCAGCAGAGACAGGACGGTCGGCACTGAAGCTTTCTTT	CATSRDRTVGTEAFF
-	TRBV4-2	-	TRBJ2-1	TGTGCCAGCAGCCCTTCCCCCTCTGCGAGCTCCTACAATGAGCAGTTCTTC	CASSPSPSASSYNEQFF
TRBD1	TRBV2	-	TRBJ1-2	TGTGCCAGCAGTCCGACAGGGGACTATGGCTACACCTTC	CASSPTGDYGYTF
TRBD1	TRBV7-9	-	TRBJ1-1	TGTGCCAGCAGCCCCCAGGGGGCCGACACTGAAGCTTTCTTT	CASSPQGADTEAFF
TRBD1	TRBV5-6	-	TRBJ1-2	TGTGCCAGCAGCTTACAGGGGGCGAGCTATGGCTACACCTTC	CASSLQGASYGYTF
TRBD1	TRBV7-8	-	TRBJ1-5	TGTGCCAGCAGCTTACAGGGGGAGTGGCAGCCCCAGCATTTT	CASSLQGEWQPQHF
-	TRBV5-6	-	TRBJ1-1	TGTGCCAGCAGCCAATTAAGGGCGAAGGGAGACACAAAGCTAGCTGAAGCTTTCTTT	CASSQLRAKGDTKLAEAFF
-	TRBV13	-	TRBJ2-7	TGTGCCAGCAGCTTACGAGCGGGCGGCTCCTACGAGCAGTACTTC	CASSLRAGGSYEQYF
TRBD2	TRBV18	-	TRBJ2-7	TGTGCCAGCTCACCACGGCTAGCGGGGATTTCTCGGGGCGAGCAGTACTTC	CASSPRLAGISRGEQYF
TRBD2	TRBV6-5	-	TRBJ2-3	TGTGCCAGCAGTCGAGCGGGAAGCACAGATACGCAGTATTTT	CASSRAGSTDTQYF
-	TRBV30	-	TRBJ2-2	TGTGCCTGGGGTAGGGACTCTTACACCGGGGAGCTGTTTTTT	CAWGRDSYTGELFF
-	TRBV6-5	large	TRBJ1-2	TGTGCCAGCAGTTACTCAGGGGACGGAGGCTACACCTTC	CASSYSGDGGYTF
-	TRBV5-4	few	TRBJ1-1	TGTGCCAGCAGCTTGGTGGGTCAGGGTGAAGCTTTCTTT	CASSLVGQGEAFF
-	TRBV18	-	TRBJ1-4	TGTGCCAGCTCACTTGGGACCCATAATGAAAAACTGTTTTTT	CASSLGTHNEKLFF
-	TRBV5-4	-	TRBJ2-7	TGTGCCAGCAGGTATTCCAGCTCCTACGAGCAGTACTTC	CASRYSSSYEQYF
-	TRBV6-5	-	TRBJ2-7	TGTGCCAGCAGTTACTCTTTTTACGGGGACACCTACGAGCAGTACTTC	CASSYSFYGDTYEQYF
-	TRBV4-2	many	TRBJ1-1	TGTGCCAGCAGCCTCTGGACTGGGGGCACTGAAGCTTTCTTT	CASSLWTGGTEAFF
-	TRBV5-6	-	TRBJ1-2	TGTGCCAGCAGCTTGTATGGGGCGCGGTATGGCTACACCTTC	CASSLYGARYGYTF
-	TRBV30	-	TRBJ2-1	TGTGCCTGTGAGCGCAGGAGCTCCTACAATGAGCAGTTCTTC	CACERRSSYNEQFF
TRBD1	TRBV6-5	-	TRBJ2-7	TGTGCCAGCAGTTCCGGGACAGGGAATTACGAGCAGTACTTC	CASSSGTGNYEQYF
-	TRBV5-4	-	TRBJ2-7	TGTGCCAGCAGCTTGAGAGACGGTCCCCCCTACGAGCAGTACTTC	CASSLRDGPPYEQYF
-	TRBV27	-	TRBJ1-6	TGTGCCAGCAGTTCAGCCCTAGGACCCCTCCACTTT	CASSSALGPLHF
-	TRBV29-1	once	TRBJ2-5	TGCAGCTATCCCATAGGGGGGAAGACCCAGTACTTC	CSYPIGGKTQYF
-	TRBV5-4	-	TRBJ1-1	TGTGCCAGCAGCTTCGGGTGGGGTGCTGAAGCTTTCTTT	CASSFGWGAEAFF
-	TRBV30	-	TRBJ1-2	TGTGCCTGGAGCATACAGGGCCGGAGGGGCTACACCTTC	CAWSIQGRRGYTF